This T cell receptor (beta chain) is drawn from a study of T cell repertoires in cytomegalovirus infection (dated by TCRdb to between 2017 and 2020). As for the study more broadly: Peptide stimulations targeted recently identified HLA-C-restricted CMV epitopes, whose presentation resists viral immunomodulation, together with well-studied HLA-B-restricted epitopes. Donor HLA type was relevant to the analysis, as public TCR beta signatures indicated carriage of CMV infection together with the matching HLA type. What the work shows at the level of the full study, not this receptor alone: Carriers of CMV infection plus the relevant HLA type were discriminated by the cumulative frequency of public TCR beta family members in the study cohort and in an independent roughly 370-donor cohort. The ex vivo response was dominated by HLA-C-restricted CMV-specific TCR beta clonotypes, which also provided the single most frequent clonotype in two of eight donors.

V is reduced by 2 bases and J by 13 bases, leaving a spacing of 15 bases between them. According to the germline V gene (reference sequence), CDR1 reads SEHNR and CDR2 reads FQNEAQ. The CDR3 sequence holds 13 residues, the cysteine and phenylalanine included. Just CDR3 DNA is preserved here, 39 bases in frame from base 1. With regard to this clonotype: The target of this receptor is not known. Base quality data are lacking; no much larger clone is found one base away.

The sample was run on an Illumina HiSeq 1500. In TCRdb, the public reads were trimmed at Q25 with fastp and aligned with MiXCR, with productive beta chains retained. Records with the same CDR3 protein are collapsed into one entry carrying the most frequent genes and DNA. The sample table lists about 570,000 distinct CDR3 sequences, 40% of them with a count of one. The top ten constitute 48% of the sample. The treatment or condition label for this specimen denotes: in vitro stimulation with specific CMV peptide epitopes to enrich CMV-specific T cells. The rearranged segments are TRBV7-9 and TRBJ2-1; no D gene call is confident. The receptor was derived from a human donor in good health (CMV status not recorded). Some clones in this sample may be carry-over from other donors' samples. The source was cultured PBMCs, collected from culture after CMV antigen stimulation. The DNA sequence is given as TGTGCCAGCAGCTTACTACCCCGTTACGATCAGTTCTTC. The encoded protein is CASSLLPRYDQFF. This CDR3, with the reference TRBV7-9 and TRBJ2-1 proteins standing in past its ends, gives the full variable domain DTGVSQNPRHKITKRGQNVTFRCDPISEHNRLYWYRQTLGQGPEFLTYFQNEAQLEKSRLLSDRFSAERPKGSFSTLEIQRTEQGDSAMYLCASSLLPRYDQFFGPGTRLTVL.